What follows are 2 T cell receptor beta chains derived from one specimen sequenced in a study of cytomegalovirus exposure and HLA in healthy donors. The PCR contained 60 Vbeta and 13 Jbeta primers. The assay was immunoSEQ multiplex PCR, and TCRdb's table has in-frame clones only and misses some. The profile shows 68,000 or so clones, roughly 77% of them singletons. Sample: PBMCs. These receptors came from a human donor in good health.

The chain uses TRBV30 and TRBJ2-7; 10 nucleotides match TRBD1. V was clipped by 3 bases and J by 5 bases; unmatched bases: 10. Germline lookup yields CDR1 GTSNPN and CDR2 SVGIG (reference sequence). The CDR3 sequence is 15 residues long. CDR3 amino acids: CAWRRYGTGAHEQYF. For the CDR3, the DNA is TGTGCCTGGAGAAGATACGGGACAGGGGCACACGAGCAGTACTTC.

This chain uses TRBV27 with TRBJ1-2; 10 bases fit TRBD1. The germline CDR1 and CDR2 sequences are MNHEY and SMNVEV (reference sequence). The CDR3 extends over 16 amino acids. Trimming removed 2 bases from V and 2 bases from J; junction bases left unmatched: 5. The CDR3 sequence: CASSLHGTGENYGYTF. As DNA, the CDR3 is TGTGCCAGCAGTTTACACGGGACAGGGGAAAACTATGGCTACACCTTC.